This T cell receptor beta chain was sequenced during a study of blood T cell repertoires in COVID-19. Overall study context: PBMCs, B-cell-depleted T cells, or T cells were the source of the cDNA or gDNA that made up the material.

This clone was counted only a few times. The CDR3 has 12 amino acids. V was shortened by 4 bases and J by 2 bases, with 6 bases between the two germline ends. Germline values: CDR1 MNHEY, CDR2 SVGEGT. Produced via immunoSEQ multiplex PCR; TCRdb's table is partial and in-frame only. This table holds over 80,000 clones, 74% found once. The chain has TRBV6-2 or TRBV6-3 and TRBJ2-7; D gene ambiguous. The source is a man aged 65-85 years with COVID-19, enrolled during active disease. Sequenced input: peripheral blood. The CDR3 DNA reads as TGTGCCAGCAGTTCCCTCCCCTACGAGCAGTACTTC. Its translation: CASSSLPYEQYF.